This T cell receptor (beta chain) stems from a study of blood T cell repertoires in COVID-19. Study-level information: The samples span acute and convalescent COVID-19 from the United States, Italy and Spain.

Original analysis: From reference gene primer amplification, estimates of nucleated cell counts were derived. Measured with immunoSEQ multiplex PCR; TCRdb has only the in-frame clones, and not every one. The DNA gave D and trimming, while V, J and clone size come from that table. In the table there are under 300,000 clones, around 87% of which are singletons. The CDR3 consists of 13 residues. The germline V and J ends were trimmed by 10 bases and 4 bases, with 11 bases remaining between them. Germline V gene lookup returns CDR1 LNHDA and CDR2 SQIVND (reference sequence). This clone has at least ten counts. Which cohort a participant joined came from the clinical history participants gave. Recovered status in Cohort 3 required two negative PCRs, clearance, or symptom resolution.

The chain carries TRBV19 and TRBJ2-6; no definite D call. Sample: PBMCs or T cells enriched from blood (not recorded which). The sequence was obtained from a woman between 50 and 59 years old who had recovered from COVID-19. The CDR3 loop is CATTVGGANVLTF. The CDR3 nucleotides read TGTGCCACCACCGTCGGGGGGGCCAACGTCCTGACTTTC.